This section outlines one T cell receptor (beta chain) sequence together with its context. Its specificity is not known. These data originate in a study of shared clonotypes between healthy human individuals. Findings and limits, study-wide: The naive CD4 repertoires of a handful of donors were compared, and about 5% of clonotypes were shared.

Some clones are missing from TCRdb's copy, which holds only in-frame ones; the method was immunoSEQ multiplex PCR. The table has about 2.3 million clones, 80% to 95% seen once. The CDR3 runs to 14 residues. Per the germline V gene, CDR1 is LNHNV and CDR2 is YYDKDF (reference sequence). With 3 bases removed from V and 0 bases from J, the gap between germline ends came to 9 bases. This clonotype was obtained from a man aged 18 to 29 in good health. Some clones in this sample may be carry-over from other donors' samples. The gene calls are TRBV15 and TRBJ2-7; D is possibly TRBD1 (6 bases). The sample taken for sequencing was naive CD4+ T cells from PBMCs. Subset indicated: CD45RA+ positively selected. This chain's CDR3 is CATSRSRGSYEQYF. The CDR3 DNA reads as TGTGCCACCAGCAGGAGCAGGGGCTCCTACGAGCAGTACTTC.